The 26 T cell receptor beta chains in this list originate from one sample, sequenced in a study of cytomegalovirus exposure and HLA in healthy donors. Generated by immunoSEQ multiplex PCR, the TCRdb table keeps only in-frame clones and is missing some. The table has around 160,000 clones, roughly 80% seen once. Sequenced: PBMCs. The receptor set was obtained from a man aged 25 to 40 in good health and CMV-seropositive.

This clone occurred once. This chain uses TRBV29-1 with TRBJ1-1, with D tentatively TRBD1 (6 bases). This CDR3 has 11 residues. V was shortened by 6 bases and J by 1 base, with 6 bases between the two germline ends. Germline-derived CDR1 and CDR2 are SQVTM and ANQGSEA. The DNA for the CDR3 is TGCAGCGTGACAGGGAACACTGAAGCTTTCTTT. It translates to CSVTGNTEAFF.

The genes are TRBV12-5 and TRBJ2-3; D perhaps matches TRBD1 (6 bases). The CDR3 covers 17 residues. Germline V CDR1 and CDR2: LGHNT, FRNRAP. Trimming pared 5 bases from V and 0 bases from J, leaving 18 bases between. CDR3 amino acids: CASGLAPGQSSTDTQYF. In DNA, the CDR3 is TGTGCTAGTGGTCTTGCCCCTGGACAGTCTAGCACAGATACGCAGTATTTT.

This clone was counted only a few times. In DNA form, the CDR3 reads TGCGCCAGCAGCCACGGGACAGGGCGAGGCTACACCTTC. Translated: CASSHGTGRGYTF. The V call is TRBV4-3, the J call TRBJ1-2, with 9 bases matching TRBD1. The trim removed 3 bases at V and 8 bases at J, leaving 4 bases unmatched. CDR3 size: 13 residues. Germline V gene sequence: CDR1 LGHNA, CDR2 YSLEER.

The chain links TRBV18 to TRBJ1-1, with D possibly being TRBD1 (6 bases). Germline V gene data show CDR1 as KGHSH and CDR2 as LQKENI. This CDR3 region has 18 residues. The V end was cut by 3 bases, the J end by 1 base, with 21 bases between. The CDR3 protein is CASSPPRGGAGRNTEAFF. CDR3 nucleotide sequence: TGTGCCAGCTCACCCCCGCGGGGGGGCGCGGGGAGGAACACTGAAGCTTTCTTT.

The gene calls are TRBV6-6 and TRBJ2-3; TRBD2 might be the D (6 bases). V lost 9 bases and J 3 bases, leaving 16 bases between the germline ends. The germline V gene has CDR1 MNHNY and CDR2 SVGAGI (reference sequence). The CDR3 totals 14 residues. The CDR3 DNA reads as TGTGCCAGTTACCGGGTGGCGGGGACAGATACGCAGTATTTT. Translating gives CASYRVAGTDTQYF.

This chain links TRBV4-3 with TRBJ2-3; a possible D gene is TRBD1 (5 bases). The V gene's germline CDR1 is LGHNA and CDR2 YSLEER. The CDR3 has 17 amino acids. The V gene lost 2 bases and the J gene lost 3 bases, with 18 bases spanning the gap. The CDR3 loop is CASSQLGSQAGTDTQYF. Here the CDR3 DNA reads TGCGCCAGCAGCCAATTGGGTAGCCAAGCAGGGACAGATACGCAGTATTTT.

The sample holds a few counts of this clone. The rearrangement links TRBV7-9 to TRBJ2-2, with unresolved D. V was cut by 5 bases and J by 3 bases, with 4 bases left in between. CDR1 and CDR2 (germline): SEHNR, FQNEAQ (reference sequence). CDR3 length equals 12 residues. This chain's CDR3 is CASSPYTGELFF. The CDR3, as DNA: TGTGCCAGCAGCCCTTACACCGGGGAGCTGTTTTTT. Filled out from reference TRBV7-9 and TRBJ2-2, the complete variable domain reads DTGVSQNPRHKITKRGQNVTFRCDPISEHNRLYWYRQTLGQGPEFLTYFQNEAQLEKSRLLSDRFSAERPKGSFSTLEIQRTEQGDSAMYLCASSPYTGELFFGEGSRLTVL.

CDR3 sequence reads: CASRTTRGIYEQYF. The DNA for the CDR3 is TGTGCCAGCAGGACTACCCGGGGGATCTACGAGCAGTACTTC. The J gene is TRBJ2-7, the V gene TRBV6-5, with D perhaps matching TRBD2 (6 bases). The CDR3 extends over 14 amino acids. The V and J ends lost 6 bases and 3 bases respectively, with 15 bases between them. Germline CDR1 reads MNHEY; CDR2 reads SVGAGI.

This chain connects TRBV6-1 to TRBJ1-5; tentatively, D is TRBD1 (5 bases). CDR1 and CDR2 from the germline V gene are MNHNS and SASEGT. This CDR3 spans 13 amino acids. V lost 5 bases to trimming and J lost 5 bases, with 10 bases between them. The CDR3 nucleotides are TGTGCCAGCAGTCTGCAGGGTCATCAGCCCCAGCATTTT. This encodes CASSLQGHQPQHF.

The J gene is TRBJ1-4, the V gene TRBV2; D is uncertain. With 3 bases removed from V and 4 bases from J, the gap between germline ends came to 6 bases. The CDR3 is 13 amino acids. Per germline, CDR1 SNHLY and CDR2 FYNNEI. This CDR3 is CASSDADNEKLFF. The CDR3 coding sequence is TGTGCCAGCAGTGACGCAGATAATGAAAAACTGTTTTTT.

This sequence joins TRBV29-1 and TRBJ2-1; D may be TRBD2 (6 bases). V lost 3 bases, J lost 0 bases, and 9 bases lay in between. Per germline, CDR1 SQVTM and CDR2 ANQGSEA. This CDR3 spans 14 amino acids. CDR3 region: CSVEWGDSYNEQFF. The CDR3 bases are TGCAGCGTTGAGTGGGGGGACTCCTACAATGAGCAGTTCTTC.

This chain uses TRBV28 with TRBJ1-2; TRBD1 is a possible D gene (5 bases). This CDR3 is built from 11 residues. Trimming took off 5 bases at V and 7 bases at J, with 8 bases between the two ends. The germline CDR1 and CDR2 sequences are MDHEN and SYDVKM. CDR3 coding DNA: TGTGCCAGCAGTATCGGGGGTGGCTACACCTTC. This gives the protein CASSIGGGYTF.

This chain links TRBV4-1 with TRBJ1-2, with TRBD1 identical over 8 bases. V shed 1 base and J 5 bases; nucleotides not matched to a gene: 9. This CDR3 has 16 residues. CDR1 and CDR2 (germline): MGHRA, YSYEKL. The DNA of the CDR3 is TGCGCCAGCAGCCAAGGCGCGGACAGGGAATGGTATGGCTACACCTTC. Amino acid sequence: CASSQGADREWYGYTF.

In nucleotides, the CDR3 is TGTGCCAGCAGTCGCGGCGGGACAGGGGAAAACATTCAGTACTTC. It specifies CASSRGGTGENIQYF. V and J are TRBV6-5 and TRBJ2-4; 10 nucleotides line up with TRBD1. The CDR3 consists of 15 residues. V shed 5 bases and J 5 bases; nucleotides not matched to a gene: 6. Germline V gene lookup returns CDR1 MNHEY and CDR2 SVGAGI.

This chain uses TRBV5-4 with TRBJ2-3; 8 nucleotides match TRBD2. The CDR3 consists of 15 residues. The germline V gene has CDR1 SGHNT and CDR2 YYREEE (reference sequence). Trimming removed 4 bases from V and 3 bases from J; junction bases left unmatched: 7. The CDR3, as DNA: TGTGCCAGCAGCGGATCGGGGGGGTGGACAGATACGCAGTATTTT. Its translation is CASSGSGGWTDTQYF.

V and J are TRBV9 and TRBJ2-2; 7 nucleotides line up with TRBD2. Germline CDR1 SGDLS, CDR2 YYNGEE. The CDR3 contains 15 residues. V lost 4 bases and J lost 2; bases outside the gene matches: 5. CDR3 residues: CASSPSGGNTGELFF. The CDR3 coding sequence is TGTGCCAGCAGCCCGTCGGGGGGTAACACCGGGGAGCTGTTTTTT.

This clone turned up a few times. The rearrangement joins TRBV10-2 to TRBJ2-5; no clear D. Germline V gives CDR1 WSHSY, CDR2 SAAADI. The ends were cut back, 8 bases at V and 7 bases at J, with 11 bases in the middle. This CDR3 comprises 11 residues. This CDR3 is CASGFPGTQYF. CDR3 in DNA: TGCGCCAGCGGATTCCCAGGGACCCAGTACTTC.

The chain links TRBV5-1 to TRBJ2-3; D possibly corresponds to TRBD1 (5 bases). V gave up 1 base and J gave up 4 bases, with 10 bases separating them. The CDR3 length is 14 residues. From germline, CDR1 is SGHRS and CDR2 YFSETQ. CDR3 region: CASSLSTGPDTQYF. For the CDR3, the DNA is TGCGCCAGCAGCTTGAGCACAGGCCCAGATACGCAGTATTTT.

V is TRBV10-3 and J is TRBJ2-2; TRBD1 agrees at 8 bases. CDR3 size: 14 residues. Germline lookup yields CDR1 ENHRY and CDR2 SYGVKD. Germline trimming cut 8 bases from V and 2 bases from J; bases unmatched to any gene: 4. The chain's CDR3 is CAIGTGANTGELFF. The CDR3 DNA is TGTGCCATCGGGACAGGTGCCAACACCGGGGAGCTGTTTTTT.

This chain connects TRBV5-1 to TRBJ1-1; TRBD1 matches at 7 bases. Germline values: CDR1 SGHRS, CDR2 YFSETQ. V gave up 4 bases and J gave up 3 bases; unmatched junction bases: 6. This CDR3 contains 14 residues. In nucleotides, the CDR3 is TGCGCCAGCAGCCCCGGGACAGTTGACACTGAAGCTTTCTTT. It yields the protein CASSPGTVDTEAFF.

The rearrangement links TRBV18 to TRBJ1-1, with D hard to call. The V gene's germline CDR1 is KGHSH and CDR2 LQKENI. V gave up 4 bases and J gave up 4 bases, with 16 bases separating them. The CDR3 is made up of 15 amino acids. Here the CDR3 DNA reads TGTGCCAGCTCACTCACGATGGAACGGGGCACTGAAGCTTTCTTT. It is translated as CASSLTMERGTEAFF.

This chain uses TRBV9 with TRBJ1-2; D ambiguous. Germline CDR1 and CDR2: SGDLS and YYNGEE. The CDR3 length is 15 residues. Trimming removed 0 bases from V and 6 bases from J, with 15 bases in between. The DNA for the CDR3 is TGTGCCAGCAGCGTAGCTGCCCCCGGGGAGGATGGCTACACCTTC. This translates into CASSVAAPGEDGYTF.

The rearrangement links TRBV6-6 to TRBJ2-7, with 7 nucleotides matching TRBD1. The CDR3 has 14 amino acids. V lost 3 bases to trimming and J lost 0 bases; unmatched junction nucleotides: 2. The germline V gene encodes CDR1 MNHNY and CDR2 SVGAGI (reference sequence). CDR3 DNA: TGTGCCAGCAGTTATGGGACAGCCTCCTACGAGCAGTACTTC. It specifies CASSYGTASYEQYF.

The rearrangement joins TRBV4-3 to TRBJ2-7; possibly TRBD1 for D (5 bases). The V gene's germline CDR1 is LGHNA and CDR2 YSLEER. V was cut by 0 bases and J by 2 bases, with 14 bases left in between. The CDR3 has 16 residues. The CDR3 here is CASSQDGAAWTYEQYF. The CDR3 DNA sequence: TGCGCCAGCAGCCAAGATGGGGCGGCCTGGACCTACGAGCAGTACTTC.

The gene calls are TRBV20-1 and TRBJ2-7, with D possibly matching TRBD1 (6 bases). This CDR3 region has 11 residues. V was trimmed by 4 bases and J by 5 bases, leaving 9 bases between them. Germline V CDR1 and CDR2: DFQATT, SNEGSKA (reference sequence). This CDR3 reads CSAKTGHEQYF. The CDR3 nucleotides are TGCAGTGCTAAAACAGGGCACGAGCAGTACTTC.

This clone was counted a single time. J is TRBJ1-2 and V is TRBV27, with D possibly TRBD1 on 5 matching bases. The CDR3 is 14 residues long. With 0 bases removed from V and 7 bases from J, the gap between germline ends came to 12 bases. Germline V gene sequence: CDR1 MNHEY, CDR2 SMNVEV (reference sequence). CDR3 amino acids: CASSLSPGLTGYTF. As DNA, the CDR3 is TGTGCCAGCAGTTTATCCCCAGGGCTTACTGGCTACACCTTC.